Below, one T cell receptor beta chain is given with its context. Measured with immunoSEQ multiplex PCR; TCRdb has only the in-frame clones, and not every one. The sample shows approximately 250,000 clones, around 89% of them seen only once. The study recruited people aged about 18 to 90 years across about 25 US areas. Each participant's cohort was designated according to participant-reported clinical history. V lost 0 bases and J lost 8, with 13 bases in between. The CDR3 length is 13 residues. From germline, CDR1 is GTSNPN and CDR2 SVGIG (reference sequence). This entry comes from a study of blood T cell repertoires in COVID-19. Study context: The analysed material was cDNA or gDNA that came from T cells, B-cell-depleted T cells, or PBMCs.

The rearrangement uses TRBV30 and TRBJ1-1; tentatively, D is TRBD1 (6 bases). The sequence was collected from a woman aged 40 to 49 with acute COVID-19. The specimen was PBMCs or T cells enriched from blood (not recorded which). The CDR3 DNA reads as TGTGCCTGGAGTGTATTCAGCGGACAGGAAGCTTTCTTT. As protein: CAWSVFSGQEAFF.